This entry lists 8 T cell receptor beta chains sequenced from one sample in a study of blood T cell repertoires in COVID-19. Sequencing used immunoSEQ multiplex PCR; TCRdb keeps in-frame clones, though not all of them. The table has approximately 240,000 clones, 83% seen once; the top ten hold 1.3%. The sequencing sample was made of peripheral blood. Source of these receptors: a woman in her twenties or thirties with COVID-19, enrolled during active disease.

The rearrangement joins TRBV5-1 to TRBJ2-1, with 11 bases lining up with TRBD2. Germline CDR1 SGHRS, CDR2 YFSETQ. V lost 6 bases and J lost 7; bases outside the gene matches: 9. CDR3 length: 15 amino acids. CDR3 in amino acids: CASTDGTSGNNEQFF. Here the CDR3 DNA reads TGCGCCAGCACCGACGGGACTAGCGGAAATAATGAGCAGTTCTTC.

The sample holds one count of this clone. The V gene is TRBV18, the J gene TRBJ1-5, with D tentatively TRBD1 (5 bases). The length of the CDR3 is 16 residues. CDR1 and CDR2 (germline): KGHSH, LQKENI. V was trimmed by 1 base and J by 0 bases, leaving 10 bases between them. Here the CDR3 DNA reads TGTGCCAGCTCACCACGGGGGGGAGATAGCAATCAGCCCCAGCATTTT. Its translation is CASSPRGGDSNQPQHF.

This clone was seen a few times. V gene TRBV6-5 combines with J gene TRBJ1-1, with TRBD1 matching 7 bases. Trimming took 6 bases from V and 4 from J; bases not matched to a gene: 8. The CDR3 totals 14 residues. Germline V gene data show CDR1 as MNHEY and CDR2 as SVGAGI. The CDR3 sequence: CASRGRGPSTEAFF. CDR3 sequence (DNA): TGTGCCAGCAGGGGTAGGGGGCCAAGCACTGAAGCTTTCTTT.

The chain carries TRBV7-2 and TRBJ1-4; 7 bases map to TRBD1. The CDR3 is 19 amino acids. V shed 5 bases and J 3 bases; nucleotides not matched to a gene: 18. CDR1 SGHTA and CDR2 FQGNSA come from the germline V gene. CDR3: CASSSAAGGMEAANEKLFF. The CDR3 DNA reads as TGTGCCAGCAGCAGCGCGGCAGGGGGGATGGAGGCGGCTAATGAAAAACTGTTTTTT.

Of note for this clone: The sample has other DNA sequences that encode this CDR3 too. The rearrangement links TRBV7-2 to TRBJ1-3; D remains unclear. CDR3 length equals 14 residues. Germline V gene data show CDR1 as SGHTA and CDR2 as FQGNSA. V was clipped by 2 bases and J by 0 bases, with 5 bases between them. As DNA, the CDR3 is TGTGCCAGCAGCTTATCCAGCTCTGGAAACACCATATATTTT. Amino acids: CASSLSSSGNTIYF.

This chain connects TRBV19 to TRBJ2-2, with 7 bases identical to TRBD1. V shed 7 bases and J 0 bases; nucleotides not matched to a gene: 8. This CDR3 has 16 amino acids. Germline CDR1 is LNHDA and CDR2 is SQIVND (reference sequence). CDR3 nucleotide sequence: TGTGCCAGTACCTCAAGAGGGGGCGCGAACACCGGGGAGCTGTTTTTT. Amino acids: CASTSRGGANTGELFF.

The chain joins TRBV6-6 to TRBJ1-4; 8 bases agree with TRBD1. V lost 5 bases and J lost 8; bases outside the gene matches: 7. The germline V gene encodes CDR1 MNHNY and CDR2 SVGAGI (reference sequence). The CDR3 covers 14 residues. The DNA of the CDR3 is TGTGCCAGCAGTCTCCAGGGGGCTGGGGAAAAACTGTTTTTT. The encoded protein is CASSLQGAGEKLFF.

The chain employs TRBV19 and TRBJ2-1; 7 nucleotides line up with TRBD2. CDR3 size: 16 residues. Germline V lookup: CDR1 LNHDA, CDR2 SQIVND (reference sequence). J was trimmed by 0 bases and V by 5 bases; bases with no gene match: 7. CDR3 nucleotide sequence: TGTGCCAGTAGTGGGAGCGGGGCGGACTCCTACAATGAGCAGTTCTTC. Translating gives CASSGSGADSYNEQFF.